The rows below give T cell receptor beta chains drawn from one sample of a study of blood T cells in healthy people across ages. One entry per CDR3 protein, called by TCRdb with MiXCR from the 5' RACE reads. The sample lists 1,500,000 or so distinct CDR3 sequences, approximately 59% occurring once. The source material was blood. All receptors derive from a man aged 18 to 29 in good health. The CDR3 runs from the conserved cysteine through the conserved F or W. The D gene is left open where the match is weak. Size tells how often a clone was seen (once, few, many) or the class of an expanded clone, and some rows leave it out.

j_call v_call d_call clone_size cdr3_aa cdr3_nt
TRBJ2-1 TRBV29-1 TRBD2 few CSVDGTSRNEQFF TGCAGCGTTGACGGGACTAGCCGGAATGAGCAGTTCTTC
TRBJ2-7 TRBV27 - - CASRRNDWGQTYEQYF TGTGCCAGCAGACGAAACGATTGGGGACAAACCTACGAGCAGTACTTC
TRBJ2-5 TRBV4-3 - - CASSQARDPKYQETQYF TGCGCCAGCAGCCAGGCCCGGGACCCCAAGTACCAAGAGACCCAGTACTTC
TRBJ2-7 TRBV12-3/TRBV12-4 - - CASTIVDSYEQYF TGTGCCAGCACCATAGTAGATTCCTACGAGCAGTACTTC
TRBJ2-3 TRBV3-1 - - CASSQDVAGPARPDTQYF TGTGCCAGCAGCCAAGACGTCGCGGGGCCGGCCAGGCCAGATACGCAGTATTTT
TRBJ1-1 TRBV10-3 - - CAIRDPPKGHTEAFF TGTGCCATCAGGGACCCTCCCAAGGGCCACACTGAAGCTTTCTTT
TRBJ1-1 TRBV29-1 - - CSAEDSRSEAFF TGCAGCGCTGAAGACAGTCGTTCTGAAGCTTTCTTT
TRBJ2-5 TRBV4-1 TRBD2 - CASSQDRGSGVETQYF TGCGCCAGCAGCCAAGATCGGGGTAGCGGGGTAGAGACCCAGTACTTC
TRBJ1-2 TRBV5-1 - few CASSFPRQGGNYGYTF TGCGCCAGCAGCTTCCCTAGGCAGGGAGGTAACTATGGCTACACCTTC
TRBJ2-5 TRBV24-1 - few CATSDSPSRLAGLQETQYF TGTGCCACCAGTGATTCTCCATCCCGATTAGCCGGGCTCCAAGAGACCCAGTACTTC
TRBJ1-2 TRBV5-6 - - CASSFGGMGPNYGYTF TGTGCCAGCAGCTTCGGGGGAATGGGACCTAACTATGGCTACACCTTC
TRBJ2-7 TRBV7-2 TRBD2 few CASSLEVGRAYEQYF TGTGCCAGCAGCTTAGAGGTCGGGAGGGCCTACGAGCAGTACTTC
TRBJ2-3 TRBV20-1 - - CSAFGAHTLLDTQYF TGCAGTGCGTTTGGAGCCCATACCTTGTTGGATACGCAGTATTTT
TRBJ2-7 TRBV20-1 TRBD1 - CSAQGGQDYEQYF TGCAGTGCCCAGGGGGGACAGGACTACGAGCAGTACTTC
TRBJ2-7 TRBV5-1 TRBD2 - CASSPKREGPYEQYF TGCGCCAGCAGCCCGAAGCGGGAGGGGCCCTACGAGCAGTACTTC
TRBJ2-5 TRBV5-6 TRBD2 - CASSLSFREGPVLGETQYF TGTGCCAGCAGCTTGAGTTTCAGGGAGGGCCCGGTATTAGGAGAGACCCAGTACTTC
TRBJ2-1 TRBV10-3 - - CAISRVAIRSYNEQFF TGTGCCATCAGTCGGGTAGCGATCCGCTCCTACAATGAGCAGTTCTTC
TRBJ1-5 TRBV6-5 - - CASSYSGSSNQPQHF TGTGCCAGCAGTTACTCGGGCAGTAGCAATCAGCCTCAGCATTTT